Sequencing of this TCR beta chain was carried out in a study of control samples from healthy donors and cancer patients (dated by TCRdb to about 2020). The library came from the immunoSEQ multiplex PCR assay. Imported from immuneACCESS, the table was reduced by TCRdb to in-frame sequences with V and J called. These copies leave out some clones; in studies compared against another copy, an unresolved V gene accounts for under half, and the cause of the remainder is not known. The sample table contains about 130,000 clones; only one count was recorded for roughly 92% of them. The ten largest clones capture 4.5% to 7% of the sample. To note about this clone: Its antigen remains undetermined. The input lacks base qualities; no much larger clone sits a single base away.

The CDR3 goes from the cysteine to the phenylalanine over 11 residues. This entry keeps only the CDR3 DNA: 33 bases, framed from base 1. Trimming removed 4 bases from V and 5 bases from J, leaving 5 bases between the germline ends. CDR1 and CDR2 were assigned from the germline V gene as MGHDK and SYGVNS. This sequence was found in a man between 18 and 29 years old in good health. The chain uses TRBV25-1 and TRBJ1-1, with the D gene uncertain. The specimen was blood. In nucleotides, the sequence is TGTGCCAGCAGTGTGGGTACTGAAGCTTTCTTT. Its protein reads: CASSVGTEAFF.